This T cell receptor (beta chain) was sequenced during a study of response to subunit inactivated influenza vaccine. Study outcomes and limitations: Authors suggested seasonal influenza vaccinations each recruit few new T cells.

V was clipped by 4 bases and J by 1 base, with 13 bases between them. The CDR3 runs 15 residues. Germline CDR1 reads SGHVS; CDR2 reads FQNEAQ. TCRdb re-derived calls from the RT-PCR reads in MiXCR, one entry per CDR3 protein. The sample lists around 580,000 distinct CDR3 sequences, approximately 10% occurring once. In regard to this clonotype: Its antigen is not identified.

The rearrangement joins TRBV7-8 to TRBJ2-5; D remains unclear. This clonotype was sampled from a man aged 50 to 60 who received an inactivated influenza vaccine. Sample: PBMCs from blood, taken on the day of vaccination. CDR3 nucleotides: TGTGCCAGCAGCTACGCTAACTGGGTCCAAGAGACCCAGTACTTC. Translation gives CASSYANWVQETQYF.